These 7 T cell receptor beta chains originate from one sample sequenced in a study of blood T cell repertoires in COVID-19. Profiling relied on immunoSEQ multiplex PCR, and the TCRdb table lists in-frame clones only, not all of them. The sample lists about 290,000 clones; about 85% were seen once. The sample consisted of peripheral blood. The source of these receptors is a woman in her forties or fifties with active or convalescent COVID-19.

V is TRBV10-3 and J is TRBJ2-7; 8 bases align to TRBD2. CDR3 length: 15 amino acids. The germline V gene encodes CDR1 ENHRY and CDR2 SYGVKD. The ends lost 10 bases at V and 0 bases at J; junction bases unmatched: 11. CDR3 in amino acids: CATAGAGLDSYEQYF. Here the CDR3 DNA reads TGTGCCACCGCAGGGGCGGGACTAGACTCCTACGAGCAGTACTTC.

CDR3 loop: CASSSYRGPGGNTIYF. CDR3 nucleotides: TGTGCCAGCAGCTCGTACAGGGGCCCTGGTGGAAACACCATATATTTT. The genes are TRBV7-9 and TRBJ1-3; 7 nucleotides match TRBD1. CDR3 size: 16 residues. Germline CDR1 and CDR2: SEHNR and FQNEAQ (reference sequence). The V gene end was trimmed by 4 bases and the J gene end by 3 bases; junction bases not matched to a gene: 9.

The chain uses TRBV2 and TRBJ1-1; 11 bases line up with TRBD1. After removal of 7 bases from V and 4 bases from J, the junction contained 8 bases not matched to a gene. The germline V gene encodes CDR1 SNHLY and CDR2 FYNNEI. This CDR3 region has 15 residues. CDR3 sequence (DNA): TGTGCCAGCACCAGGGACAGGGGGGGTGGCACTGAAGCTTTCTTT. Encoded protein: CASTRDRGGGTEAFF.

The J gene is TRBJ1-2, the V gene TRBV2; the match to TRBD1 covers 10 bases. V lost 7 bases and J lost 4; bases outside the gene matches: 3. CDR1 and CDR2 (germline): SNHLY, FYNNEI. This CDR3 is built from 13 residues. The CDR3 loop reads CASNWDRGYGYTF. The CDR3 DNA sequence: TGTGCCAGCAACTGGGACAGGGGCTATGGCTACACCTTC.

The chain is built from TRBV19 and TRBJ2-1; 10 bases match TRBD2. This CDR3 is built from 18 residues. The germline V gene encodes CDR1 LNHDA and CDR2 SQIVND (reference sequence). The V segment lost 3 bases and the J segment 4 bases; nucleotides outside the gene matches: 12. The CDR3 nucleotides read TGTGCCAGTAGTATTCGGCTAGCGGGAGTGGCTAGTTACAATGAGCAGTTCTTC. It yields the protein CASSIRLAGVASYNEQFF.

DNA of the CDR3: TGTGCCAGCAGCGTTCGGACGGAGGACCCCCAAGAGACCCAGTACTTC. Translation gives CASSVRTEDPQETQYF. The chain joins TRBV9 to TRBJ2-5, with D possibly being TRBD2 (5 bases). The CDR3 consists of 16 residues. Germline CDR1 SGDLS, CDR2 YYNGEE. The ends were cut back, 2 bases at V and 1 base at J, with 15 bases in the middle.

The chain links TRBV27 to TRBJ2-1; the match to TRBD1 covers 10 bases. Germline trimming cut 1 base from V and 6 bases from J; bases unmatched to any gene: 3. CDR1 is MNHEY and CDR2 is SMNVEV in the germline V gene (reference sequence). This CDR3 is 15 amino acids long. Here the CDR3 reads CASSLLGTGANEQFF. The CDR3 DNA reads as TGTGCCAGCAGTTTATTAGGGACAGGGGCCAATGAGCAGTTCTTC.